This TCR beta chain was recovered during a study of CD8+CD57+ T cells in acquired aplastic anemia (dated by TCRdb to the late 2010s). Some background on the complete study: Extracted DNA from sorted CD4+ and CD8+ cells averaged about 3.4 ug, ranging from roughly 0.2 to 30 ug. CD8+CD57+ expansion was defined as frequency above the mean frequency observed in healthy subjects.

From the germline V gene, CDR1 is SGHRS and CDR2 is YFSETQ. From the cysteine through the phenylalanine, the CDR3 covers 15 amino acids. Only the CDR3 DNA is retained, 45 bases long and in frame from the first base. This clonotype was counted only a few times. What antigen it recognizes has not been identified. The junction and the germline gene differ at one end; a read error may be behind it. The patients picked for sequencing were ones in whom flow cytometry had shown an expansion of CD8+CD57+ cells. Every patient had severe acquired aplastic anemia, diagnosed using the International Study of Aplastic Anemia and Agranulocytosis and Camitta criteria. At the time blood was sampled, none of the patients had received any therapy. TCR repertoires of sorted CD4+ and CD8+ blood T cells from severe aplastic anemia patients and healthy subjects were deep-sequenced in the study. Patients were enrolled under clinicaltrials.gov protocols 00001620, 01623167, 00001397, 00071045, 00081523 and 00961064 in the USA. Ficoll-Paque density gradient centrifugation was used to isolate peripheral blood mononuclear cells. Before DNA was extracted, CD4+ and CD8+ T cells were sorted using either FACS or magnetic beads.

Study-level results and caveats: No significant difference in CD8+ Simpson's diversity was found between patients and healthy controls (P=0.060). Although under 35 CD8+ CDR3 sequences were shared by patients and controls, these sequences appeared highly expressed in patients and within the immunodominant clones of patients.

TCR beta VDJ combination and CDR3 sequence profiling used genomic DNA as the template. An Illumina HiSeq 2000 was used for TCR repertoire sequencing. Per the original workflow: Repertoire assessment relied on Simpson's diversity index, CDR3 size and DJ length profiles, and TRBV/TRBJ rearrangement plots. The immunodominant clone was defined as the most abundant DNA sequence in deep sequencing data. CDR3 amino acid sequences were checked for sharing between subjects and were compared against published repertoires and the VDJdb database. Using fastp trimming at Q25 and MiXCR clonotype assembly, TCRdb reanalyzed the public sequencing data and kept in-frame beta chains. Identical CDR3 protein sequences are pooled into one entry, listed with their most common genes and DNA. TCRdb assigned the V and J calls; the authors' analysis was not used. The sample yields about 200,000 distinct CDR3 sequences; 50% to 70% were counted once. In total, the top ten clones hold 58% of the sample.

The receptor's source is a human donor with aplastic anemia. The sequenced sample was sorted CD4+, CD8+, or CD8+CD57+ T cells (not recorded which) from PBMCs. The V and J genes are TRBV5-1 and TRBJ1-2, with 7 junctional bases fitting TRBD1. The sequenced DNA is TGCGCCAGCAGCCCTACGACAGGGTCTGCGTATGGCTACATCTTC. Its translation is CASSPTTGSAYGYIF.